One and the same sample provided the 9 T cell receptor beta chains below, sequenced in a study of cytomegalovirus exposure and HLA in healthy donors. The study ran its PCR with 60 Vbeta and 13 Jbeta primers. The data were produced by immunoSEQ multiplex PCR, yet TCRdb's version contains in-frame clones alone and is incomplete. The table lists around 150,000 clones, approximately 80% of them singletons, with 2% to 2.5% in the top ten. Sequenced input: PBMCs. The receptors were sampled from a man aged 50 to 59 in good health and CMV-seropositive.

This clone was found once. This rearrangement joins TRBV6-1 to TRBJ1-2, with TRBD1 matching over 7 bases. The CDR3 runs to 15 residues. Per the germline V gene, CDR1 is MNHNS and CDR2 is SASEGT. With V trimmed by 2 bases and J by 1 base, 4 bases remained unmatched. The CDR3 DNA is TGTGCCAGCAGTGAATGGACAGGTTATAACTATGGCTACACCTTC. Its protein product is CASSEWTGYNYGYTF.

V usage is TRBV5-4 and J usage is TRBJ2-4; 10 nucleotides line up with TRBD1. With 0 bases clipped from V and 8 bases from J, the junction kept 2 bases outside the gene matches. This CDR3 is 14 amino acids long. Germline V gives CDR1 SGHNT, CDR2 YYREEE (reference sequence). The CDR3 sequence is CASSLGDRGDIQYF. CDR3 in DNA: TGTGCCAGCAGCTTGGGGGACAGGGGTGACATTCAGTACTTC.

CDR3 sequence reads: CASSILEVSSYNEQFF. The CDR3 DNA reads TGTGCCAGCAGCATCCTAGAAGTTAGCTCCTACAATGAGCAGTTCTTC. This chain uses TRBV11-2 with TRBJ2-1; no firm D call. CDR3 size: 16 residues. Trimming removed 5 bases from V and 0 bases from J, with 14 bases in between. Germline loops: CDR1 SGHAT, CDR2 FQNNGV.

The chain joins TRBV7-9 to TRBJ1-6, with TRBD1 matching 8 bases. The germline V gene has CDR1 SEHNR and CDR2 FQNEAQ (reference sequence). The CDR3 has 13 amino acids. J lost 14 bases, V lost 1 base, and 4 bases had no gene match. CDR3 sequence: CASSLVGDRSLHF. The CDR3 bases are TGTGCCAGCAGCTTAGTGGGGGACAGGTCCCTCCACTTT.

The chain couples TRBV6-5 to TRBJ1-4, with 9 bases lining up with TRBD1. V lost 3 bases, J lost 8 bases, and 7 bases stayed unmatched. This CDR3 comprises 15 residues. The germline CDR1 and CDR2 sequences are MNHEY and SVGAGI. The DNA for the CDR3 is TGTGCCAGCAGTTATGCCGGGACAGGGTGGGAAAAACTGTTTTTT. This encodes CASSYAGTGWEKLFF.

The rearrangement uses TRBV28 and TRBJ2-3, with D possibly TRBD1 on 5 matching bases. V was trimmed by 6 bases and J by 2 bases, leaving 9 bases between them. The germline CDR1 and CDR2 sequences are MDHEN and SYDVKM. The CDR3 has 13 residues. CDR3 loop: CASRTDLTDTQYF. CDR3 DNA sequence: TGTGCCAGCAGGACAGACCTCACAGATACGCAGTATTTT.

The CDR3 coding sequence is TGTGCCAGCAGCCCCCAGGGGCGAACGAATCAGCCCCAGCATTTT. This codes for CASSPQGRTNQPQHF. The V call is TRBV7-2, the J call TRBJ1-5; D possibly corresponds to TRBD1 (6 bases). Trimming pared 5 bases from V and 4 bases from J, leaving 15 bases between. Germline V lookup: CDR1 SGHTA, CDR2 FQGNSA. The CDR3 runs to 15 residues.

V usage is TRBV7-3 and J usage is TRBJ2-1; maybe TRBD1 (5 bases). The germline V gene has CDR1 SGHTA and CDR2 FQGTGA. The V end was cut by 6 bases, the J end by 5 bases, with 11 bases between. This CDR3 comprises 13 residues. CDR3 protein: CASRARGDNEQFF. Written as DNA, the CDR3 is TGTGCCAGCAGGGCAAGGGGCGACAATGAGCAGTTCTTC.

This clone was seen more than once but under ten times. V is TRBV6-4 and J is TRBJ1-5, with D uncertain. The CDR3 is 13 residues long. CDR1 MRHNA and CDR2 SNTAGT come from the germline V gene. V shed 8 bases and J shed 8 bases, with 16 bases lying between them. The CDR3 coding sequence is TGTGCCAGCGCCACCGGGTCGGGGAAGCCCCAGCATTTT. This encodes CASATGSGKPQHF.